Below, 10 T cell receptor beta chains from the same sample are listed, as sequenced in a study of cytomegalovirus exposure and HLA in healthy donors (dated by TCRdb to between 2016 and 2019). Library generation was performed with the immunoSEQ multiplex PCR assay. For the multiplex PCR, a mixture combining 60 forward primers for TCR Vbeta segments and 13 reverse primers for TCR Jbeta segments was used. This immuneACCESS table, as held by TCRdb, lists in-frame sequences with V and J called but not all clones. Of the missing ones, under half trace to an unresolved V gene in checked studies; the others have no known cause. Across this sample there are roughly 140,000 clones, with 60% to 80% seen only once. 0.5% to 0.85% of the sample is in the top ten clones. The sample was PBMCs. The origin of the receptors is a male donor in good health and CMV-seronegative.

The sample holds a few counts of this clone. This chain joins TRBV5-4 and TRBJ1-3; 8 nucleotides match TRBD1. CDR3 length: 15 amino acids. Germline-derived CDR1 and CDR2 are SGHNT and YYREEE (reference sequence). V lost 1 base and J lost 4; bases outside the gene matches: 4. DNA for the CDR3: TGTGCCAGCAGCTTGAGCAGGGGGCGAGGAAACACCATATATTTT. Encoded protein: CASSLSRGRGNTIYF. Together with reference TRBV5-4 and TRBJ1-3, the CDR3 gives the full variable domain: ETGVTQSPTHLIKTRGQQVTLRCSSQSGHNTVSWYQQALGQGPQFIFQYYREEENGRGNFPPRFSGLQFPNYSSELNVNALELDDSALYLCASSLSRGRGNTIYFGEGSWLTVV.

This chain connects TRBV6-6 to TRBJ2-7; 10 bases fit TRBD2. CDR1 and CDR2 from the germline V gene are MNHNY and SVGAGI (reference sequence). Trimming at V came to 5 bases and at J to 1 base, leaving 2 bases not matched to a gene. The CDR3 extends over 14 amino acids. The CDR3: CASSTSGTSYEQYF. Here the CDR3 DNA reads TGTGCCAGCAGTACTAGCGGGACTTCCTACGAGCAGTACTTC.

CDR3 protein: CASSLSNGRGETQYF. For the CDR3, the DNA is TGCGCCAGCAGCTTATCGAACGGGAGGGGGGAGACCCAGTACTTC. This rearrangement joins TRBV5-1 to TRBJ2-5; 8 nucleotides line up with TRBD2. With V trimmed by 2 bases and J by 5 bases, 8 bases remained unmatched. The germline V gene has CDR1 SGHRS and CDR2 YFSETQ. The CDR3 loop spans 15 amino acids. Full variable domain (missing parts from reference TRBV5-1 and TRBJ2-5): KAGVTQTPRYLIKTRGQQVTLSCSPISGHRSVSWYQQTPGQGLQFLFEYFSETQRNKGNFPGRFSGRQFSNSRSEMNVSTLELGDSALYLCASSLSNGRGETQYFGPGTRLLVL.

The chain links TRBV27 to TRBJ2-7, with TRBD2 identical over 8 bases. Germline CDR1 reads MNHEY; CDR2 reads SMNVEV (reference sequence). J lost 1 base, V lost 5 bases, and 7 bases had no gene match. The CDR3 is 15 residues long. The CDR3 DNA is TGTGCCAGCAGTCGCGGGAGGACGGATTCCTACGAGCAGTACTTC. Its protein is CASSRGRTDSYEQYF.

The chain couples TRBV19 to TRBJ2-1; no clear D gene. CDR1 LNHDA and CDR2 SQIVND come from the germline V gene (reference sequence). This CDR3 comprises 14 residues. Trimming shortened V by 1 base and J by 1 base, and 5 bases separated the two germline ends. The CDR3 region is CASSIAGSYNEQFF. CDR3 nucleotides: TGTGCCAGTAGTATAGCGGGTTCCTACAATGAGCAGTTCTTC.

CDR3 amino acids: CASKSGGNTGELFF. As DNA, the CDR3 is TGTGCCAGCAAAAGCGGGGGAAACACCGGGGAGCTGTTTTTT. This rearrangement joins TRBV6-6 to TRBJ2-2, with TRBD2 identical over 8 bases. This CDR3 region has 14 residues. CDR1 is MNHNY and CDR2 is SVGAGI in the germline V gene (reference sequence). V dropped 7 bases and J dropped 2; count of bases not matched to a gene: 3.

The chain carries TRBV9 and TRBJ2-1; 8 positions agree with TRBD2. CDR1 and CDR2 (germline): SGDLS, YYNGEE. With V trimmed by 4 bases and J by 6 bases, 6 bases remained unmatched. The CDR3 spans 14 residues. The CDR3 bases are TGTGCCAGCAGCTTCGGGGGGGCCCTCAATGAGCAGTTCTTC. Protein product: CASSFGGALNEQFF.

V usage is TRBV10-3 and J usage is TRBJ2-2; perhaps TRBD2 as D (6 bases). Germline V gene data show CDR1 as ENHRY and CDR2 as SYGVKD. The CDR3 sequence is 15 residues long. The V gene lost 4 bases and the J gene lost 5 bases, with 14 bases spanning the gap. CDR3 coding DNA: TGTGCCATCAGTGGGTTGTCGGAGGGGACCGGGGAGCTGTTTTTT. It translates to CAISGLSEGTGELFF.

This sequence joins TRBV9 and TRBJ2-5; 11 bases are a match to TRBD2. CDR3 length equals 18 residues. V lost 0 bases to trimming and J lost 1 base; unmatched junction nucleotides: 8. CDR1 and CDR2 from the germline V gene are SGDLS and YYNGEE. DNA of the CDR3: TGTGCCAGCAGCGTAGGGTTCCTAGCGGGAGGTATCCAAGAGACCCAGTACTTC. Its protein is CASSVGFLAGGIQETQYF. Full variable domain (remainder filled in from reference TRBV9 and TRBJ2-5): DSGVTQTPKHLITATGQRVTLRCSPRSGDLSVYWYQQSLDQGLQFLIQYYNGEERAKGNILERFSAQQFPDLHSELNLSSLELGDSALYFCASSVGFLAGGIQETQYFGPGTRLLVL.

This sequence joins TRBV10-3 and TRBJ1-6; TRBD1 aligns across 7 bases. CDR1 is ENHRY, CDR2 SYGVKD, per germline. V shed 6 bases, J shed 7 bases, and the junction held 9 bases outside the gene matches. This CDR3 is built from 15 residues. In nucleotides, the CDR3 is TGTGCCATCAGGCCGCACGGACAGGCGAATTCACCCCTCCACTTT. This codes for CAIRPHGQANSPLHF.